The source of this TCR beta chain is a study of response to subunit inactivated influenza vaccine. The table lists this clonotype with a few counts. As yet, its antigen is unknown. The CDR3 spans 16 residues. Germline CDR1 and CDR2: SQVTM and ANQGSEA. The V end was cut by 1 base, the J end by 0 bases, with 14 bases between. The study's findings and limits: Authors suggested each seasonal influenza vaccination recruits few new T cells.

TCRdb re-called the RT-PCR reads through MiXCR, storing one row per CDR3 protein. The table lists roughly 650,000 distinct CDR3 sequences, less than 20% of them singletons. This chain uses TRBV29-1 with TRBJ2-3, with D hard to call. The material sequenced was PBMCs from blood, taken about 11 days after vaccination. This TCR was recovered from a man aged 45-60 years who received an inactivated influenza vaccine. The DNA for the CDR3 is TGCAGCGTTGAAGTATGGTCTATATCTAGCACAGATACGCAGTATTTT. Amino acids: CSVEVWSISSTDTQYF.